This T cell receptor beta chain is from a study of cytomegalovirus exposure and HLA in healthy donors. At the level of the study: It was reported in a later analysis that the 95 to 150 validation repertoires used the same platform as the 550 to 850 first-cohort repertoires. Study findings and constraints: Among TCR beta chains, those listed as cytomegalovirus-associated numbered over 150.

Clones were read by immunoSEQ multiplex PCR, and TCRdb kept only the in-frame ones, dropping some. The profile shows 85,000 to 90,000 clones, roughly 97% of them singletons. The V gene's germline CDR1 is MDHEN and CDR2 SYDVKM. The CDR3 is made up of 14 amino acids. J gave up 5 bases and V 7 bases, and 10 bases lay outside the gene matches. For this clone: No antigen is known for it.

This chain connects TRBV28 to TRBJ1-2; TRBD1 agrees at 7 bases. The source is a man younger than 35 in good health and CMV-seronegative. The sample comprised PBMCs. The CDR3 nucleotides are TGTGCCAGCACCGGACAGGTGGGGGCTTATGGCTACACCTTC. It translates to CASTGQVGAYGYTF.